The 22 T cell receptor beta chains listed next were all sequenced from one sample in a study of graft-versus-host responses after intestinal transplantation. Tissue processing of the graft released intraepithelial and lamina propria lymphocytes from it. This table comes from immunoSEQ multiplex PCR, and its TCRdb copy is limited to in-frame clones, with some not included. The sample includes 4,500 or so clones, under 75% of them seen just once. The sample in question was ileum tissue, obtained 17 days after transplant. These receptors originate from a human patient who received an intestinal transplant, so some T cells may come from the graft donor.

On this clone itself: The sample contains more than one DNA sequence encoding this CDR3. The J gene is TRBJ2-5, the V gene TRBV6-1; no firm D call. V dropped 1 base and J dropped 0 bases, with 3 bases sitting between them. The CDR3 consists of 13 residues. Germline lookup yields CDR1 MNHNS and CDR2 SASEGT. DNA for the CDR3: TGTGCCAGCAGTGAAGACAACCAAGAGACCCAGTACTTC. This sequence encodes CASSEDNQETQYF.

This rearrangement joins TRBV30 to TRBJ2-4, with 7 bases fitting TRBD1. Germline V lookup: CDR1 GTSNPN, CDR2 SVGIG (reference sequence). J was trimmed by 1 base and V by 0 bases; bases with no gene match: 0. This CDR3 spans 14 amino acids. The CDR3 sequence: CAWSVDRAKNIQYF. In DNA form, the CDR3 reads TGTGCCTGGAGTGTGGACAGGGCCAAAAACATTCAGTACTTC.

V and J are TRBV11-2 and TRBJ1-2, with D perhaps TRBD1 (5 bases). V lost 2 bases, J lost 4 bases, and 14 bases lay in between. The CDR3 spans 15 residues. Germline CDR1 and CDR2: SGHAT and FQNNGV. The CDR3 bases are TGTGCCAGCAGCTTAATTTTCAGGGTATGCTATGGCTACACCTTC. Amino acid sequence: CASSLIFRVCYGYTF.

The genes are TRBV3-1 (or the pseudogene TRBV3-2) and TRBJ2-7, with D unresolved. V lost 9 bases to trimming and J lost 7 bases, with 7 bases between them. Germline values: CDR1 LGHDT, CDR2 YNNKEL (reference sequence). This CDR3 contains 9 residues. CDR3 coding DNA: TGTGCCAGAAAGAGGGAGCAGTACGTC. Amino acids: CARKREQYV.

This sequence joins TRBV7-6 and TRBJ2-7, with 8 nucleotides matching TRBD1. J lost 3 bases, V lost 5 bases, and 12 bases had no gene match. CDR3 length: 16 amino acids. Germline CDR1 SGHVS, CDR2 FNYEAQ. The CDR3 DNA sequence: TGTGCCAGCAGCCCCTCGGACAGGGCGATAAACTACGAGCAGTACGTC. As protein: CASSPSDRAINYEQYV.

V and J are TRBV7-2 and TRBJ1-4; D is unresolved. Trimming stripped 5 bases from V and 6 bases from J, with 16 bases between. CDR1 and CDR2 from the germline V gene are SGHTA and FQGNSA. CDR3 length: 15 residues. The CDR3 region has the DNA TGTGCCAGCAGCCGGATGGACGGGAATTATGAAAAACTGTTTTTT. Its protein is CASSRMDGNYEKLFF.

By share of the sample, this clone is large. V and J are TRBV6-6 and TRBJ1-2; 7 bases are shared with TRBD1. Losses at the gene ends were 11 bases for V and 0 bases for J; bases not matched to a gene: 12. Looked up from germline, CDR1 is MNHNY and CDR2 is SVGAGI (reference sequence). The CDR3 sequence is 15 residues long. CDR3 DNA: TGTGCCGGCACCGGGACAGCCTCGGCTAACTATGGCTACACCTTC. Amino acids: CAGTGTASANYGYTF.

The chain has TRBV14 and TRBJ2-2; 8 bases match TRBD2. This CDR3 spans 16 amino acids. The ends lost 4 bases at V and 6 bases at J; junction bases unmatched: 10. Per the germline V gene, CDR1 is SGHDN and CDR2 is FVKESK. CDR3 bases: TGTGCCAGCAGCCCAGTTCGAGCGGGGGTGGCCGGGGAGCTGTTTTTT. It translates to CASSPVRAGVAGELFF.

This chain links TRBV11-2 with TRBJ2-1; 7 nucleotides align to TRBD1. Germline CDR1 reads SGHAT; CDR2 reads FQNNGV. The trim removed 5 bases at V and 6 bases at J, leaving 7 bases unmatched. The CDR3 is made up of 14 amino acids. The CDR3 sequence: CASSHMGQLNEQFF. As DNA, the CDR3 is TGTGCCAGCAGCCATATGGGACAGCTCAATGAGCAGTTCTTC.

This clone has only one observation. CDR3 protein: CSVGGTGDFQPQHF. The CDR3 coding sequence is TGCAGCGTGGGAGGGACAGGGGACTTTCAGCCCCAGCATTTT. The gene calls are TRBV29-1 and TRBJ1-5; 10 bases agree with TRBD1. V gave up 6 bases and J gave up 6 bases; unmatched junction bases: 8. Germline lookup yields CDR1 SQVTM and CDR2 ANQGSEA. This CDR3 is 14 amino acids long.

The chain is built from TRBV4-3 and TRBJ1-2; D gene uncertain. Trimming took off 0 bases at V and 4 bases at J, with 15 bases between the two ends. Looked up from germline, CDR1 is LGHNA and CDR2 is YSLEER. The CDR3 consists of 16 residues. The CDR3 region is CASSQDSFSKPYGYTF. The CDR3 nucleotides read TGCGCCAGCAGCCAAGATTCATTCAGTAAACCCTATGGCTACACCTTC.

V is TRBV18 and J is TRBJ2-2, with 10 bases matching TRBD1. The CDR3 covers 15 residues. After removal of 1 base from V and 4 bases from J, the junction contained 0 bases not matched to a gene. From germline, CDR1 is KGHSH and CDR2 LQKENI. CDR3 sequence reads: CASSPRDRGTGELFF. The CDR3, as DNA: TGTGCCAGCTCACCACGGGACAGGGGCACCGGGGAGCTGTTTTTT.

The chain uses TRBV11-2 and TRBJ2-5, with TRBD2 identical over 15 bases. Germline V gives CDR1 SGHAT, CDR2 FQNNGV. The CDR3 covers 16 residues. J was trimmed by 5 bases and V by 5 bases; bases with no gene match: 6. CDR3 residues: CASSQRTSGGAETQYF. As DNA, the CDR3 is TGTGCCAGCAGCCAAAGGACTAGCGGGGGGGCTGAGACCCAGTACTTC.

The V gene is TRBV6-4, the J gene TRBJ1-1; 9 bases fit TRBD1. Germline V gives CDR1 MRHNA, CDR2 SNTAGT. V lost 2 bases, J lost 0 bases, and 10 bases stayed unmatched. The CDR3 runs to 18 residues. CDR3 nucleotide sequence: TGTGCCAGCAGTGACAGTGGGACAGGGAGACGGATGAACACTGAAGCTTTCTTT. Protein product: CASSDSGTGRRMNTEAFF.

The chain uses TRBV9 and TRBJ1-1, with D perhaps matching TRBD1 (6 bases). V was clipped by 4 bases and J by 2 bases, with 24 bases between them. Germline CDR1 is SGDLS and CDR2 is YYNGEE. CDR3 length: 18 amino acids. In DNA form, the CDR3 reads TGTGCCAGCAGCTCAGGGAGGGGGGGCCCCCACCCCAACACTGAAGCTTTCTTT. Amino acids: CASSSGRGGPHPNTEAFF.

This clone was seen a few times. The chain carries TRBV19 and TRBJ2-1; no clear D gene. V was shortened by 0 bases and J by 0 bases, with 3 bases between the two germline ends. CDR1 and CDR2 from the germline V gene are LNHDA and SQIVND (reference sequence). The CDR3 spans 14 residues. CDR3 DNA sequence: TGTGCCAGTAGTATAGAGAGCTCCTACAATGAGCAGTTCTTC. This translates into CASSIESSYNEQFF.

A single count supports this clone. This chain uses TRBV9 with TRBJ2-3; 7 nucleotides line up with TRBD2. The V segment lost 4 bases and the J segment 0 bases; nucleotides outside the gene matches: 8. CDR3 length: 16 residues. Per the germline V gene, CDR1 is SGDLS and CDR2 is YYNGEE. For the CDR3, the DNA is TGTGCCAGCAGCCAAAACGCAGCGGGGAGCACAGATACGCAGTATTTT. Protein sequence: CASSQNAAGSTDTQYF.

Only a few counts were recorded for this clone. The rearrangement links TRBV19 to TRBJ2-3, with 10 bases lining up with TRBD2. Looked up from germline, CDR1 is LNHDA and CDR2 is SQIVND (reference sequence). V trimming: 4 bases; J trimming: 6 bases; junction bases outside the gene matches: 10. The CDR3 totals 16 residues. The CDR3 nucleotides read TGTGCCAGTAGTACCAATCTAGCGGGGGCAGGGGATACGCAGTATTTT. Its protein product is CASSTNLAGAGDTQYF.

This clone was counted a few times. The chain is built from TRBV29-1 and TRBJ2-3; 7 positions match TRBD1. Germline V CDR1 and CDR2: SQVTM, ANQGSEA. J lost 3 bases, V lost 2 bases, and 17 bases had no gene match. CDR3 length equals 18 residues. DNA for the CDR3: TGCAGCGTTGAATCATCATTTCCGAGACAGGGTTTGACAGATACGCAGTATTTT. As protein: CSVESSFPRQGLTDTQYF.

This chain uses TRBV27 with TRBJ2-7; 10 bases agree with TRBD2. CDR1 is MNHEY and CDR2 is SMNVEV in the germline V gene (reference sequence). The CDR3 is 15 residues long. V lost 6 bases to trimming and J lost 2 bases; unmatched junction nucleotides: 7. Here the CDR3 DNA reads TGTGCCAGCAGCTCGCAGCGGGGGGGGCCCTACGAGCAGTACGTC. It translates to CASSSQRGGPYEQYV.

The chain carries TRBV28 and TRBJ2-2; TRBD1 aligns across 9 bases. The CDR3 loop spans 13 amino acids. J gave up 7 bases and V 8 bases, and 5 bases lay outside the gene matches. The germline V gene encodes CDR1 MDHEN and CDR2 SYDVKM. In DNA, the CDR3 is TGTGCCAGCGTGACAGGGGGTGTCGGGGAGCTGTTTTTT. Translated, it gives CASVTGGVGELFF.

The chain has TRBV14 and TRBJ1-1; TRBD1 matches 10 bases. This CDR3 is built from 15 residues. With 4 bases clipped from V and 5 bases from J, the junction kept 7 bases outside the gene matches. Germline CDR1 reads SGHDN; CDR2 reads FVKESK. The CDR3 nucleotides read TGTGCCAGCAGCCTCCGGACAGGGGGGGGTACTGAAGCTTTCTTT. The encoded protein is CASSLRTGGGTEAFF. The whole variable domain, remainder taken from reference TRBV14 and TRBJ1-1, is EAGVTQFPSHSVIEKGQTVTLRCDPISGHDNLYWYRRVMGKEIKFLLHFVKESKQDESGMPNNRFLAERTGGTYSTLKVQPAELEDSGVYFCASSLRTGGGTEAFFGQGTRLTVV.